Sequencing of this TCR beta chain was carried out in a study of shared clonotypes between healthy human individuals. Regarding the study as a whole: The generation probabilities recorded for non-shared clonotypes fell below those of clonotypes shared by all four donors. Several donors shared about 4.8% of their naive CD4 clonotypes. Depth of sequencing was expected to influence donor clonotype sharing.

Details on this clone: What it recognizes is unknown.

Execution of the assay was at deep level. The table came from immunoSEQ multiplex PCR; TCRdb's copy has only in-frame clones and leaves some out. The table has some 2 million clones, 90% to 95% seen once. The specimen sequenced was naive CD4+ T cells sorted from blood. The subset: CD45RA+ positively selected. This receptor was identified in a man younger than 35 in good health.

CDR3 nucleotides: TGCGCCAGCAGCAGGGCTAGCCGCAGCTACGAGCAGTACTTC. Translated, it gives CASSRASRSYEQYF. The chain carries TRBV4-3 and TRBJ2-7; a possible D gene is TRBD2 (5 bases). The CDR3 covers 14 residues. Germline V gene data show CDR1 as LGHNA and CDR2 as YSLEER. V was clipped by 5 bases and J by 3 bases, with 14 bases between them.